Each of the 5 T cell receptor beta chains below was sequenced from the same sample in a study of Tregs in tolerant kidney transplant recipients. Here immunoSEQ multiplex PCR was the method, and the copy in TCRdb shows in-frame clones only, minus some. The sample lists roughly 250,000 clones; 84% were seen once. The specimen sequenced was CD4+ T cells from blood. The receptor set was obtained from a human donor in good health.

This clone was counted once. The V and J genes are TRBV21-1 and TRBJ1-2. TRBV21-1 is annotated as a pseudogene. The CDR3 is 11 residues long. The CDR3 spells CASSKEIGYTF. In DNA, the CDR3 is TGTGCCAGCAGCAAGGAAATCGGCTACACCTTC.

This sequence joins TRBV30 and TRBJ2-5, with 7 bases aligning to TRBD1. This CDR3 spans 15 amino acids. The germline V gene has CDR1 GTSNPN and CDR2 SVGIG (reference sequence). After removal of 1 base from V and 2 bases from J, the junction contained 7 bases not matched to a gene. The DNA for the CDR3 is TGTGCCTGGAGTGCGCTTTGGGGACAGCAAGAGACCCAGTACTTC. Amino acid sequence: CAWSALWGQQETQYF.

The chain combines TRBV6-5 with TRBJ2-4; 8 bases are a match to TRBD1. This CDR3 comprises 15 residues. Per the germline V gene, CDR1 is MNHEY and CDR2 is SVGAGI. The V segment lost 5 bases and the J segment 8 bases; nucleotides outside the gene matches: 11. DNA of the CDR3: TGTGCCAGCAGTCGCCTTCAGGGGGCCGGGGACATTCAGTACTTC. This encodes CASSRLQGAGDIQYF.

The gene calls are TRBV14 and TRBJ1-1; no clear D. With 4 bases removed from V and 1 base from J, the gap between germline ends came to 16 bases. This CDR3 region has 16 residues. Germline CDR1 SGHDN, CDR2 FVKESK. The CDR3 reads CASSPQSEGWNTEAFF. The CDR3 nucleotides read TGTGCCAGCAGCCCTCAATCAGAGGGCTGGAACACTGAAGCTTTCTTT.

This clone occurred a few times. The genes are TRBV21-1 and TRBJ2-7; the DNA was not compared with TRBD2, the D call given in the table. TRBV21-1 is described as a pseudogene. The CDR3 is 13 amino acids. This CDR3 reads CASSKDAGGEQYF. CDR3 nucleotide sequence: TGTGCCAGCAGCAAAGACGCAGGCGGGGAGCAGTACTTC.